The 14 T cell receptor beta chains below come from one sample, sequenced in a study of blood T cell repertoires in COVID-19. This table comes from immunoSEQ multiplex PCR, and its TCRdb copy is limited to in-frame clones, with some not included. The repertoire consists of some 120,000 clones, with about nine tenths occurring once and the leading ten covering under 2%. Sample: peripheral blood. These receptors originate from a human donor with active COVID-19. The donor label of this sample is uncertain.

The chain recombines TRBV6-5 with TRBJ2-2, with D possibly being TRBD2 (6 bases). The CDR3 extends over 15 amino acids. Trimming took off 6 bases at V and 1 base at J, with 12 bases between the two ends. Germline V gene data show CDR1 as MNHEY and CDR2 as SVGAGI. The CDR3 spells CASRGGRLNTGELFF. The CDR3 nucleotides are TGTGCCAGCAGGGGAGGACGGCTGAACACCGGGGAGCTGTTTTTT.

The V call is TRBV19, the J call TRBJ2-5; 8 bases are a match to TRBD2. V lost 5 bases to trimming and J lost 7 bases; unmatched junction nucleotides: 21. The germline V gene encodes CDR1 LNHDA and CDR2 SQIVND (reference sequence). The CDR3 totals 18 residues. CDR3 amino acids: CASSSPYRTSWGNLTQYF. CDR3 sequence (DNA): TGTGCCAGTAGTTCCCCCTACCGGACTAGCTGGGGCAATCTGACCCAGTACTTC.

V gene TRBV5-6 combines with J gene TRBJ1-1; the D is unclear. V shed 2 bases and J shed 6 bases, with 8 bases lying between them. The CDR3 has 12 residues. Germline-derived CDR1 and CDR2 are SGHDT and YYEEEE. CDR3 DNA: TGTGCCAGCAGCTTCCTTGTCTCTGAAGCTTTCTTT. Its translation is CASSFLVSEAFF.

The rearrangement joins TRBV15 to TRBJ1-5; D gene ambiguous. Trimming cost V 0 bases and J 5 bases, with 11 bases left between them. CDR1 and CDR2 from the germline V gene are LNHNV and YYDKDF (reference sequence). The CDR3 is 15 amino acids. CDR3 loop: CATSRDGTRYQPQHF. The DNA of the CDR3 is TGTGCCACCAGCAGAGACGGTACGCGGTATCAGCCCCAGCATTTT.

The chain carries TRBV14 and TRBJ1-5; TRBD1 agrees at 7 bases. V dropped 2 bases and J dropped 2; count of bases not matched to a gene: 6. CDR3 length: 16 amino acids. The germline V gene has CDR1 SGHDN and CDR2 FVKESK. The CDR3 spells CASSQTTGLGNQPQHF. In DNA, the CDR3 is TGTGCCAGCAGCCAAACGACAGGGCTCGGCAATCAGCCCCAGCATTTT.

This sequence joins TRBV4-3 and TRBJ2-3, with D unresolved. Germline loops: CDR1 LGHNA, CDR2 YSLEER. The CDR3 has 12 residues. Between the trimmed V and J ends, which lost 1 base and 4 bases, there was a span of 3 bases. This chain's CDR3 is CASSQGPDTQYF. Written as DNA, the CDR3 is TGCGCCAGCAGCCAAGGGCCAGATACGCAGTATTTT.

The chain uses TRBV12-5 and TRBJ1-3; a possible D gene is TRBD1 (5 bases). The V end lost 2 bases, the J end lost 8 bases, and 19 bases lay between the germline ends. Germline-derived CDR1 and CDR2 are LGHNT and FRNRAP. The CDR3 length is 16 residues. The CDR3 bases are TGTGCTAGTGGTTTGTCCGCCAGGGTCGTTCCAGACACCATATATTTT. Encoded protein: CASGLSARVVPDTIYF.

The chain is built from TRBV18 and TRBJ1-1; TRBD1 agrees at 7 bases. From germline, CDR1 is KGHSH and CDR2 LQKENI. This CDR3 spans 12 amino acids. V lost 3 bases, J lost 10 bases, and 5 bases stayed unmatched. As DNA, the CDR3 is TGTGCCAGCTCACCCGACAGGGAGCGAGCTTTCTTT. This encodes CASSPDRERAFF.

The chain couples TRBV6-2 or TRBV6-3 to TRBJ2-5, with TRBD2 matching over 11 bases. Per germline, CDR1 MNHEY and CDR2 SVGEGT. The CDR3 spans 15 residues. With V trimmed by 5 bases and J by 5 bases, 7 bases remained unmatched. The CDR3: CASSALAGAGETQYF. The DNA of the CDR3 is TGTGCCAGCAGTGCACTAGCGGGGGCCGGGGAGACCCAGTACTTC.

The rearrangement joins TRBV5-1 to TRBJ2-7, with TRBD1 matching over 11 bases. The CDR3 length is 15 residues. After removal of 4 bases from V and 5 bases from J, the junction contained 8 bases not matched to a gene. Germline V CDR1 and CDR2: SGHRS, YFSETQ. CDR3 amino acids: CASSPLGTGGHEQYF. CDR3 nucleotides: TGCGCCAGCAGCCCCCTGGGGACAGGGGGACACGAGCAGTACTTC. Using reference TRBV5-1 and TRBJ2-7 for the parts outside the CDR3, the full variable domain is KAGVTQTPRYLIKTRGQQVTLSCSPISGHRSVSWYQQTPGQGLQFLFEYFSETQRNKGNFPGRFSGRQFSNSRSEMNVSTLELGDSALYLCASSPLGTGGHEQYFGPGTRLTVT.

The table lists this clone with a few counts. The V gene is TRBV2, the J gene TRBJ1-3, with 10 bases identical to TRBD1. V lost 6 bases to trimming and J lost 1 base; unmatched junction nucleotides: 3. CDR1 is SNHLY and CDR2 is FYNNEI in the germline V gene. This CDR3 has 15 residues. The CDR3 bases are TGTGCCAGCAGGACAGGGGGCGCTTCTGGAAACACCATATATTTT. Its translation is CASRTGGASGNTIYF.

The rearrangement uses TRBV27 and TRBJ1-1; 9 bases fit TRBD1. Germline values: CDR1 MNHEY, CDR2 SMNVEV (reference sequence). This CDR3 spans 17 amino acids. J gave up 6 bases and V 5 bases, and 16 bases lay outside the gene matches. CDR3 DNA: TGTGCCAGCAGTCCTCCCGGGACAGGGATGTCGGTCGCTGAAGCTTTCTTT. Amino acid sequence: CASSPPGTGMSVAEAFF.

CDR3 residues: CASSEYMQGNEKLFF. The CDR3 region has the DNA TGTGCCAGCAGCGAATACATGCAGGGAAATGAAAAACTGTTTTTT. The chain is built from TRBV3-1 (or the pseudogene TRBV3-2) and TRBJ1-4, with D maybe TRBD1 (5 bases). This CDR3 is built from 15 residues. The germline V and J ends were trimmed by 5 bases and 5 bases, with 15 bases remaining between them. Germline loops: CDR1 LGHDT, CDR2 YNNKEL (reference sequence).

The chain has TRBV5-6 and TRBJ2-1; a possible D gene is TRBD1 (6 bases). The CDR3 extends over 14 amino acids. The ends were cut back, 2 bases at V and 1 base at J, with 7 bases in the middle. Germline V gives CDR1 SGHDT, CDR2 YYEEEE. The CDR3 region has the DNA TGTGCCAGCAGCTTAACAGGGTCCTACAATGAGCAGTTCTTC. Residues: CASSLTGSYNEQFF.